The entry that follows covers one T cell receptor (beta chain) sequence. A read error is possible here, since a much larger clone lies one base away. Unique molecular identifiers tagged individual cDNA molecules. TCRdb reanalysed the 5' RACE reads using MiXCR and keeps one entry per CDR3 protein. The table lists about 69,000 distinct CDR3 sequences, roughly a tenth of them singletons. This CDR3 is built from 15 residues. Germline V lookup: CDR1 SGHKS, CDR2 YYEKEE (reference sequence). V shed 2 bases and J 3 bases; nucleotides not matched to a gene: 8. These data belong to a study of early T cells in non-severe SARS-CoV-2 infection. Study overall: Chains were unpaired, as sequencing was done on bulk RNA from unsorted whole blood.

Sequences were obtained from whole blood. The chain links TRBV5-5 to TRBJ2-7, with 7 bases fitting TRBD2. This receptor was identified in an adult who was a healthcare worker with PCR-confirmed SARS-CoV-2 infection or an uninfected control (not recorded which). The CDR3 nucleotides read TGTGCCAGCAGCTTTGGACTAGTGGGACGCTACGAGCAGTACTTC. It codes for CASSFGLVGRYEQYF. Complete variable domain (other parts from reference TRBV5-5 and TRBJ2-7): DAGVTQSPTHLIKTRGQQVTLRCSPISGHKSVSWYQQVLGQGPQFIFQYYEKEERGRGNFPDRFSARQFPNYSSELNVNALLLGDSALYLCASSFGLVGRYEQYFGPGTRLTVT.